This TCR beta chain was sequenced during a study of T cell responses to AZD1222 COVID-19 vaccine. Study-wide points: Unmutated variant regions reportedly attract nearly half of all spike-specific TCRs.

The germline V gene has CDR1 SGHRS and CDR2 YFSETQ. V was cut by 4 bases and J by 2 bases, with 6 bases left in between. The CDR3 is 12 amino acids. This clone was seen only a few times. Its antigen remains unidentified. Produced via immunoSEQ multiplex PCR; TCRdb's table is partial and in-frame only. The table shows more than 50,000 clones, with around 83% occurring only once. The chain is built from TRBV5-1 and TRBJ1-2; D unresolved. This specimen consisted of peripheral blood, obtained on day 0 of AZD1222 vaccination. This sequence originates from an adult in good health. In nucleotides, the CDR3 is TGCGCCAGCAGCCCGGCCAACTATGGCTACACCTTC. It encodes CASSPANYGYTF. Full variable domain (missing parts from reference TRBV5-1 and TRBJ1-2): KAGVTQTPRYLIKTRGQQVTLSCSPISGHRSVSWYQQTPGQGLQFLFEYFSETQRNKGNFPGRFSGRQFSNSRSEMNVSTLELGDSALYLCASSPANYGYTFGSGTRLTVV.